This TCR beta chain appears in the sequencing data of a study of cytomegalovirus exposure and HLA in healthy donors. These donors counted as nominally healthy when sampled, but unrecorded immune exposures were likely. The V and J ends lost 0 bases and 3 bases respectively, with 27 bases between them. CDR3 length equals 21 residues. The germline V gene encodes CDR1 LGHNA and CDR2 YSLEER. With 60 Vbeta and 13 Jbeta primers, the PCR was carried out. The method was immunoSEQ multiplex PCR; TCRdb's version includes in-frame clones alone and lacks a portion of them. Here the sample table reports about 190,000 clones. A remark on this clone: Its antigen is unknown.

Study-wide results and limits: Sequencing depth roughly uniform across donors was assumed in presence/absence analyses. In a later analysis, an Asian-associated ancestry cluster reportedly showed fewer N-insertions than the 666-donor mean.

The rearrangement links TRBV4-3 to TRBJ1-5, with D maybe TRBD1 (6 bases). Material: PBMCs. The sequence was obtained from a man aged 25 to 40 in good health and CMV-seronegative. The CDR3 DNA is TGCGCCAGCAGCCAAGACCTCGCGGACAGAATAGCGTTGGGCTACAATCAGCCCCAGCATTTT. Protein product: CASSQDLADRIALGYNQPQHF.